Here is one TCR beta chain with its context. In this sample, this clonotype turned up a few times. Its antigen remains undetermined. There are no base qualities to consult, and no much larger clone falls within one base. From a lookup of the germline V gene, CDR1 and CDR2 are MNHEY and SVGAGI. V lost 0 bases and J lost 1 base; the stretch between them is 13 bases long. The CDR3, from cysteine to valine, totals 16 residues. Only the CDR3 region is kept as DNA, spanning 48 bases read in frame from base 1. These data come from a study of identical twins (dated by TCRdb to the mid-2010s). With respect to the entire study: To test whether fetal clonotypes persist, this study deep-sequenced TCR alpha and beta repertoires from monozygotic twins, from unrelated adults of various ages, and from cord blood. To rule out contamination, the twin experiments were replicated at different times with different library preparation protocols. Broader findings and caveats from the paper: Zero-insertion analyses could be partly confounded by invariant T cells such as MAIT and iNKT, though diverse VJ usage argued against such confounding for most clonotypes. Conclusions relied on cross-sectional statistical analysis, since the same donors could not be followed over many years. Compared with coincidental sharing between unrelated individuals, an excess of low generation-probability sequences was observed among out-of-frame TCR alpha sequences shared between twins. In monozygotic twins, recombination models systematically underestimated out-of-frame TCR alpha sharing, but the models matched the sharing seen between unrelated individuals. Fewer insertions were carried by abundant cord blood beta clonotypes; a weaker similar trend was observed in young adult naive repertoires, while no such trend was observed in memory repertoires. The excess sharing between twins in beta out-of-frame sequences was weaker because fewer shared sequences reduced the signal-to-noise ratio.

Library preparation used 5' RACE. These reads were obtained on an Illumina HiSeq 2000. A universal primer binding site was added through template switching, and the final cDNA carried a unique molecular identifier so that TCR cDNA molecules could be counted accurately. Specific primers in the conserved constant-segment region were used to synthesize first-strand cDNA for the TCR alpha and beta chains. To control for contamination, every cDNA library carried two barcodes: a SMART-Mk sample barcode plus Illumina barcodes. TruSeq adapter sequences and Illumina sample barcodes were added in two successive PCR steps. Sequencing of the TCR alpha and beta cDNA libraries was done on the Illumina HiSeq platform using custom primers. As for how the authors treated the data: MiGEC processed the raw reads to extract unique molecular identifiers, while MiXCR was used to determine the CDR3 positions. For each individual, recombination models were inferred using an EM algorithm with the repgenHMM and IGoR tools. The tcR package in R was used for shared clonotype analysis, with sharing normalized by the product of cloneset sizes. To study raw recombination without the effects of thymic and clonal selection, out-of-frame nonproductive sequences were analyzed. TCRdb reprocessed the public reads (quality trimming at Q25 with fastp, clone calling with MiXCR) and kept in-frame beta chains. Every CDR3 protein is listed once, alongside the most common genes and DNA of its rows. The authors' filters were not applied to this entry. The sample table holds 550,000 to 800,000 distinct CDR3 sequences, of which 7.1% were seen once. Roughly 1.6% of the sample is taken by the ten largest.

Only healthy Caucasian donors were included. The twin cohort consisted of three pairs of female monozygotic twins, all aged roughly 18 to 29 years. RNA for TCR libraries was isolated from peripheral blood mononuclear cells. These same data were also listed under a study on yellow fever vaccine responses in identical twins. The second investigation adds: According to the authors, the vaccine-induced T cell response in identical twins seemed to be partly convergent and partly specific to each individual. The study precisely tracked vaccine-responding T cell clones in identical twins.

The chain couples TRBV6-5 to TRBJ2-7; D gene: possibly TRBD1, on 6 matching bases. The sequence was obtained from a woman between 18 and 30 years old in good health. Sample: PBMCs. The CDR3 reads as follows: CASSYSKGTFSYEQYV. The nucleotide sequence is TGTGCCAGCAGTTACTCGAAAGGGACATTTTCCTACGAGCAGTACGTC.